This T cell receptor beta chain appears in the sequencing data of a study of CD8+CD57+ T cells in acquired aplastic anemia. Study-level information: Yields of DNA that came from sorted CD4+ and CD8+ cells averaged roughly 3 ug. As sequenced from healthy donors, CD4+ cells averaged about 10.8 million reads.

Findings and caveats of the study: Any difference that existed in CD8+ Simpson's diversity between patients and controls was not significant. Between patients and controls, some 31 CD8+ CDR3 sequences were found in common.

Investigators profiled TCR beta VDJ and CDR3 from genomic DNA template. Each CDR3 protein gets one entry after TCRdb re-called the reads with MiXCR. Among 65,000 to 85,000 distinct CDR3 sequences, 54% were seen once, and the ten largest hold roughly 8.7%. As for this clonotype: What it binds is unknown.

J lost 4 bases, V lost 2 bases, and 1 base had no gene match. CDR1 is WNHNN, CDR2 SYGVQD, per germline (reference sequence). The CDR3 runs to 13 residues. The sequenced sample consisted of sorted CD4+, CD8+, or CD8+CD57+ T cells (not recorded which) from PBMCs. V is TRBV10-1 and J is TRBJ2-5, with 7 bases aligning to TRBD2. The sequence was obtained from a human donor in good health, serving as a control. The CDR3 loop is CASSETSAETQYF. CDR3 nucleotides: TGCGCCAGCAGTGAGACTAGCGCAGAGACCCAGTACTTC.